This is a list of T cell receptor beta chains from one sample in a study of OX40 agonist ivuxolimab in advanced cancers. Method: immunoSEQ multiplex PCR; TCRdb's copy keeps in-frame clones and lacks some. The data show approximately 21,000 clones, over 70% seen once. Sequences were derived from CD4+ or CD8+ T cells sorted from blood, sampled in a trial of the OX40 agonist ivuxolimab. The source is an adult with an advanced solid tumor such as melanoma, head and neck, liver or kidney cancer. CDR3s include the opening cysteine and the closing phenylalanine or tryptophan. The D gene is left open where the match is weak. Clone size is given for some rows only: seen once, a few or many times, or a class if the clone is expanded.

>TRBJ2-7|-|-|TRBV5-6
TGTGCCAGCAGCCGGCGACAGGTGTACGAGCAGTACTTC
CASSRRQVYEQYF
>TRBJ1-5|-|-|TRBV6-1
TGTGCCAGCAAGGAGGGGGAAATCGATCAGCCCCAGCATTTT
CASKEGEIDQPQHF
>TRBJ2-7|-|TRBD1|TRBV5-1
TGCGCCAGCCAACGGGACAGGGTTTACGAGCAGTACTTC
CASQRDRVYEQYF
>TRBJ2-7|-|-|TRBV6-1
TGTGCCAGCAGAACTCTAGACGGTTACGAGCAGTACTTC
CASRTLDGYEQYF
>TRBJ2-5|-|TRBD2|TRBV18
TGTGCCAGCTCACCAGCTTCGGGAGGAGAGACCCAGTACTTC
CASSPASGGETQYF
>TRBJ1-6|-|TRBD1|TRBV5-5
TGTGCCAGCAGCTTCGAGACAGGGGGGAATTCACCCCTCCACTTT
CASSFETGGNSPLHF
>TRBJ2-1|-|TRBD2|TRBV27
TGTGCCAGCAGCCCCTTTGGACTAGCGGGAGTAGAGGAGCAGTTCTTC
CASSPFGLAGVEEQFF
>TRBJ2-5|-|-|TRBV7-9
TGTGCCAGCAGCTCCCTAGGCTGGGGTATAGAGACCCAGTACTTC
CASSSLGWGIETQYF
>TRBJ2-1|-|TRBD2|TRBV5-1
TGCGCCAGCAGCTTGGCTAGCGGGAGTCATCATGAGCAGTTCTTC
CASSLASGSHHEQFF
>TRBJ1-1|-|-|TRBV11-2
TGTGCCAGCAGCGCACAGGTTCTCACGAACACTGAAGCTTTCTTT
CASSAQVLTNTEAFF
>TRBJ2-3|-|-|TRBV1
TGCACCAGCAGCCCAACCCCGACTAGCCGAAACCCGTTTAGCACAGATACGCAGTATTTT
CTSSPTPTSRNPFSTDTQYF
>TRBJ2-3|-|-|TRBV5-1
TGCGCCAGCAGCTTGGCGGGGATCCTCACAGATACGCAGTATTTT
CASSLAGILTDTQYF
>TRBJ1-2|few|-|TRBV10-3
TGTGCCATCGGGGGAGGAAATGGCTACACCTTC
CAIGGGNGYTF
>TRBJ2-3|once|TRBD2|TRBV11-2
TGTGCCAGCAGCTTAGCGGGGGGTATGGCGACAGATACGCAGTATTTT
CASSLAGGMATDTQYF
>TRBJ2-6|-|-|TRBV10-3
TGTGCCATCAGTGACCCCGACCACCCCCTACTCGGGGCCAACGTCCTGACTTTC
CAISDPDHPLLGANVLTF
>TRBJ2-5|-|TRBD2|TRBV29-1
TGCAGCGGTAGCGGGGGGGCCTATGAGACCCAGTACTTC
CSGSGGAYETQYF
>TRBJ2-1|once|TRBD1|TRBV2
TGTGCCAGCAGGGCACGGACAGGAATGACCTACAATGAGCAGTTCTTC
CASRARTGMTYNEQFF
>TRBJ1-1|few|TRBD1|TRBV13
TGTGCCAGCAGCTCAGCGGGACAGGGTGAAACTGAAGCTTTCTTT
CASSSAGQGETEAFF
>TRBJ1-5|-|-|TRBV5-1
TGCGCCAGCAGCTTGGGACAGTATAGCAATCAGCCCCAGCATTTT
CASSLGQYSNQPQHF
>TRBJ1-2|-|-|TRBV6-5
TGTGCCAGCAGTGACAGAAACGCTTTCTATGGCTACACCTTC
CASSDRNAFYGYTF
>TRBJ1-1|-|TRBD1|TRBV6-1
TGTGCCAGCAGTTGGACAGGAGAACTGAACACTGAAGCTTTCTTT
CASSWTGELNTEAFF
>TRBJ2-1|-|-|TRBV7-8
TGTGCCAGCAGCCCCCAGGGATTCAATGAGCAGTTCTTC
CASSPQGFNEQFF
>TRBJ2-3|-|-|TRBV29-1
TGCAGCGTTTCCACGGGCACAGATACGCAGTATTTT
CSVSTGTDTQYF
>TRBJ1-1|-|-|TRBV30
TGTGCCTGGAGTGTAGGGTACATGAACACTGAAGCTTTCTTT
CAWSVGYMNTEAFF
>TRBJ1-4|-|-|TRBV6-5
TGTGCCAGCAGTCCCAATCTTCCCGGTAATGAAAAACTGTTTTTT
CASSPNLPGNEKLFF
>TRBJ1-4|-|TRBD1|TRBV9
TGTGCCAGCAGCGCCGCCGGGACAGGGGGATATAATGAAAAACTGTTTTTT
CASSAAGTGGYNEKLFF
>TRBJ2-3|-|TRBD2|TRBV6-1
TGTGCCAGCAGTGGGGCGGGAGGGAATCAATACACAGATACGCAGTATTTT
CASSGAGGNQYTDTQYF
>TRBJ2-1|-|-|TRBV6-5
TGTGCCAGCAGTCGGACCTTCGAAGGGGATGAGCAGTTCTTC
CASSRTFEGDEQFF
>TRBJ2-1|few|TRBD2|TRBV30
TGTGCCTCCGACACCGGGACTAGCGAACAGAATGAGCAGTTCTTC
CASDTGTSEQNEQFF
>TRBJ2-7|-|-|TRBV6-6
TGTGCCAGCAGTTACACCCTGGGCGGCTCCTACGAGCAGTACTTC
CASSYTLGGSYEQYF
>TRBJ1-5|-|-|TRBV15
TGTGCCACCAGCAGAGGGGCGCAGGGTCTTAGCAATCAGCCCCAGCATTTT
CATSRGAQGLSNQPQHF
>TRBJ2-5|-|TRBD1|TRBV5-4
TGTGCCAGCAGTCGGCAACAGGGGCCAGAGACCCAGTACTTC
CASSRQQGPETQYF
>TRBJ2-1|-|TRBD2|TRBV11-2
TGTGCCAGCAGCTTAGCAGGCCAGGGACTACCTTACAATGAGCAGTTCTTC
CASSLAGQGLPYNEQFF
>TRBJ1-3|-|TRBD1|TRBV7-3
TGTGCCAGCAGCCCTACAGGGGGCAGCTCTGGAAACACCATATATTTT
CASSPTGGSSGNTIYF
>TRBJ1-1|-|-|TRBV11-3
TGTGCCAGCAGCCGCAAAGGGGCTGAAGCTTTCTTT
CASSRKGAEAFF